The rows below give T cell receptor beta chains drawn from one sample of a study of beta chain features in type 1 diabetes. This table comes from immunoSEQ multiplex PCR, and its TCRdb copy is limited to in-frame clones, with some not included. Of about 160,000 clones detected, roughly 9.1% appear once; the ten largest clones hold 2% to 2.5%. Sequences were obtained from central memory CD4+ T cells from blood. These receptors were taken from a young woman in good health. Both conserved end residues are trimmed from each CDR3.

>TRBV23-1|TRBJ1-4|14
ASSQSETASNEKLF
>TRBV30|TRBJ1-3|11
AWSLGGGNTIY
>TRBV7-9|TRBJ2-1|13
ASSIREKQYNEQF
>TRBV12-5|TRBJ2-7|14
ASGLVAGTGIYEQY
>TRBV7-9|TRBJ2-2|13
ASTLTSGRGGELF
>TRBV13|TRBJ2-1|14
ASSFRAGTTYNEQF
>TRBV7-2|TRBJ2-7|12
ASSSEGGSYEQY
>TRBV5-1|TRBJ1-2|13
ASSPGGTPNYGYT
>TRBV29-1|TRBJ2-1|12
SVGGGSDNNEQF
>TRBV2|TRBJ2-7|13
ASRSSGVPSYEQY
>TRBV29-1|TRBJ1-2|14
SVEDQRYDRDYGYT
>TRBV9|TRBJ1-1|12
ASSAGQGSTEAF
>TRBV30|TRBJ1-1|11
AWGAADNTEAF
>TRBV18|TRBJ2-3|12
ASSLRTGTDTQY
>TRBV18|TRBJ2-5|12
ASSPGIQKKTQY
>TRBV6-1|TRBJ1-1|11
ASQQDMNTEAF
>TRBV11-2|TRBJ2-7|12
ASSQDSKSYEQY
>TRBV5-8|TRBJ1-1|11
ASSRLRNTEAF
>TRBV7-3|TRBJ1-1|15
ASSLNPTTIDRGEAF
>TRBV4-1|TRBJ2-2|15
ASSRRDYLRETGELF
>TRBV5-1|TRBJ1-1|13
ASSSQNPGQDEAF
>TRBV20-1|TRBJ2-1|9
SARDFREQF
>TRBV6-5|TRBJ2-4|12
ASSYAGTKNIQY
>TRBV29-1|TRBJ1-2|10
SVERGGWGYT
>TRBV5-6|TRBJ1-2|11
ASSLTANYGYT
>TRBV7-9|TRBJ1-5|14
ASSSDRSDSNQPQH
>TRBV6-6|TRBJ1-1|13
ASSSPGQGDLEAF
>TRBV7-2|TRBJ2-3|13
ASSWEAGGRDTQY
>TRBV7-8|TRBJ1-5|13
ASSPRLLAGQPQH
>TRBV2|TRBJ2-7|10
ASSSGHYEQY
>TRBV5-1|TRBJ2-1|13
ASSLPLADYNEQF
>TRBV6-1|TRBJ2-3|11
GVTGGFTDTQY
>TRBV5-1|TRBJ2-7|12
ASSSGTSGGEQY
>TRBV25-1|TRBJ1-3|14
ASSEFGQASGNTIY
>TRBV5-1|TRBJ1-1|12
ASSSGLNGGKAF
>TRBV6-1|TRBJ2-1|17
ASSERIAGGRSSYNEQF
>TRBV30|TRBJ1-2|11
AYTRDHNYGYT
>TRBV30|TRBJ2-5|12
AWSVLRKQETQY
>TRBV7-2|TRBJ1-4|12
ASSRDATNEKLF
>TRBV2|TRBJ1-1|10
ASSVRNTEAF
>TRBV6-5|TRBJ2-2|13
ASRTQGQNTGELF
>TRBV11-2|TRBJ1-3|12
ASKEIHSGNTIY
>TRBV14|TRBJ2-4|15
ASSPGDNLKAKNIQY
>TRBV7-2|TRBJ2-5|10
ASSLPRETQY
>TRBV7-6|TRBJ2-1|13
ASSLGSGGYNEQF
>TRBV18|TRBJ2-3|13
ASSPPSEVGDTQY
>TRBV7-3|TRBJ2-1|13
ASSFTSGSYNEQF
>TRBV2|TRBJ2-2|13
ASSGQGAGTGELF
>TRBV14|TRBJ2-6|15
ASSPGHRSSGANVLT
>TRBV9|TRBJ1-2|8
ASSGQGYT
>TRBV5-6|TRBJ2-5|12
ASSKWGVVETQY
>TRBV11-2|TRBJ2-7|12
ASSLGVAGAEQY
>TRBV5-1|TRBJ2-3|12
ASSGLAGSDTQY
>TRBV11-2|TRBJ2-7|14
ASSLPGGIRSGEQY
>TRBV5-1|TRBJ2-7|13
ASSTSSGRSYEQY
>TRBV5-1|TRBJ2-3|12
ASSLGTGMGTQY
>TRBV30|TRBJ2-5|11
AWRNTGLETQY